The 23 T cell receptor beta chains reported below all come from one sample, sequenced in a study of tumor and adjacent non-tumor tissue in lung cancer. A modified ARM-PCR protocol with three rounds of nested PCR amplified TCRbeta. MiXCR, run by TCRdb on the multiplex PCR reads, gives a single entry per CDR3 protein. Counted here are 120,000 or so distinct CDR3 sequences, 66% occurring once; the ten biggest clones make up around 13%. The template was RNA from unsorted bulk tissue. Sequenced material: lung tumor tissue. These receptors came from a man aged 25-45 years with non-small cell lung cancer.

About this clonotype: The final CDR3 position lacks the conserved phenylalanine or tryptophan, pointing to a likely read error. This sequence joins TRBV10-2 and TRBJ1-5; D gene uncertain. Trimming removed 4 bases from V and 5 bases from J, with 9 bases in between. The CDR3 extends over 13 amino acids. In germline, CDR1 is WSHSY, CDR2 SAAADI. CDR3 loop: CASSGSRDQPQHI. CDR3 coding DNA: TGCGCCAGCAGTGGGTCAAGAGATCAGCCCCAGCATATT.

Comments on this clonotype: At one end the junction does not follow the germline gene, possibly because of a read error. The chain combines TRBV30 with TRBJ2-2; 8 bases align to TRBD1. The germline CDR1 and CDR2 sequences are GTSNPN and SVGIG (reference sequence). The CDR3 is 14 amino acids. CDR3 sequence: CAGRRQGTTGELFF. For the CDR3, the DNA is TGTGCCGGGAGGCGACAGGGGACCACCGGGGAGCTGTTTTTT.

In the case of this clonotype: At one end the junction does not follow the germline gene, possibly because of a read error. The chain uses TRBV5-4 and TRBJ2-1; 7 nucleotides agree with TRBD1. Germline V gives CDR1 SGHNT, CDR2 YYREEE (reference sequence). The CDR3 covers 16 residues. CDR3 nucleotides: TGTGCCTGCAGTTTGGGATTCGGGACAGCAGGCAATGAGCAGTTCTTC. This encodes CACSLGFGTAGNEQFF.

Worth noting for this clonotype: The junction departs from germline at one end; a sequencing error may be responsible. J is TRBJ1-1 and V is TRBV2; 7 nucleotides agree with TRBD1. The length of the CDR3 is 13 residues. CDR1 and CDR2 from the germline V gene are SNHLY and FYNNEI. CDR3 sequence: CACRGDRATEAFF. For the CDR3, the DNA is TGTGCCTGCAGGGGCGACAGGGCCACTGAAGCTTTCTTT.

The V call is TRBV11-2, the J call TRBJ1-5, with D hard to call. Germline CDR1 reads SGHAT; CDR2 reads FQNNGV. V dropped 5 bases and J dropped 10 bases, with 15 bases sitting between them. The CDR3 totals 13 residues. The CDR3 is CASSPERAQPQHF. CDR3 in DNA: TGTGCCAGCAGCCCCGAGAGGGCACAACCCCAGCATTTT.

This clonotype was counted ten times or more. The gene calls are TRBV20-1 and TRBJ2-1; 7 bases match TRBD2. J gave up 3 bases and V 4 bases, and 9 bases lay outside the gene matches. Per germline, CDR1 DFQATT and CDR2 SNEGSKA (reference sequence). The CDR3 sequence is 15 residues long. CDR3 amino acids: CSATAGTTDYNEQFF. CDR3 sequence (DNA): TGCAGTGCTACTGCCGGGACTACTGACTACAATGAGCAGTTCTTC.

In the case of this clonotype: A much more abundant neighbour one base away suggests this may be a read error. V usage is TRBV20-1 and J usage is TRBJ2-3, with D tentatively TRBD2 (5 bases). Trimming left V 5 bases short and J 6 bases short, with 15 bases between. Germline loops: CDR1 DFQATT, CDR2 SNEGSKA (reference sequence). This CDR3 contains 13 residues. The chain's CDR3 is CSALPGVRDTQYF. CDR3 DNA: TGCAGTGCTCTGCCCGGGGTGAGGGATACGCAGTATTTT.

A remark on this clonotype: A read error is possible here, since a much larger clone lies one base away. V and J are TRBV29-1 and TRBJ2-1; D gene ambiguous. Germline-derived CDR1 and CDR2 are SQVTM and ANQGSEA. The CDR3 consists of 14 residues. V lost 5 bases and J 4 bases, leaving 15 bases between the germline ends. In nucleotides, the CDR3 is TGCAGCGTTAAAAACCGGGTAGGGTACAATGAGCAGTTCTTC. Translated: CSVKNRVGYNEQFF.

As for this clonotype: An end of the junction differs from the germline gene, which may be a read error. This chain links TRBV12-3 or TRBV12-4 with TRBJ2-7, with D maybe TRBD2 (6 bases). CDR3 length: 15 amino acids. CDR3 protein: CASSLTSRSSYVQYF. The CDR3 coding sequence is TGTGCCAGCAGTTTAACTAGCAGGAGCTCCTACGTGCAGTACTTC.

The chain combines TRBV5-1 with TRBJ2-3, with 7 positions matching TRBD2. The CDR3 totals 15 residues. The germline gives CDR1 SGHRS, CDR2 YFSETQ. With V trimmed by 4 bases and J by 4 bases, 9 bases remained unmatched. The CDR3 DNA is TGCGCCAGCAGCCCATACGGGGGGTTGGCAGATACGCAGTATTTT. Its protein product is CASSPYGGLADTQYF.

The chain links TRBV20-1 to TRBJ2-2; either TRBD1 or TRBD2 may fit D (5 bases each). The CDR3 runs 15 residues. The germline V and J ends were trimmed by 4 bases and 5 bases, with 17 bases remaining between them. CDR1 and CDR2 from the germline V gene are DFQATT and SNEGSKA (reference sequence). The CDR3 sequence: CSAIRDGERTGELFF. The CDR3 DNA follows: TGCAGTGCTATAAGGGACGGGGAGAGGACCGGGGAGCTGTTTTTT.

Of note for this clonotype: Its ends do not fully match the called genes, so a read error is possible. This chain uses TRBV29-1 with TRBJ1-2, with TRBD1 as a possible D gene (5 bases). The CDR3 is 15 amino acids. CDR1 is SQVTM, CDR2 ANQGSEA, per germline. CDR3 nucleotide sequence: TGCAGCGTTGATGTGATAGGGGCGATCCTGGGAGGTTACACCTTT. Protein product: CSVDVIGAILGGYTF. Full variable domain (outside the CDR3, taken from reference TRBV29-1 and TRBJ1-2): SAVISQKPSRDICQRGTSLTIQCQVDSQVTMMFWYRQQPGQSLTLIATANQGSEATYESGFVIDKFPISRPNLTFSTLTVSNMSPEDSSIYLCSVDVIGAILGGYTFGSGTRLTVV.

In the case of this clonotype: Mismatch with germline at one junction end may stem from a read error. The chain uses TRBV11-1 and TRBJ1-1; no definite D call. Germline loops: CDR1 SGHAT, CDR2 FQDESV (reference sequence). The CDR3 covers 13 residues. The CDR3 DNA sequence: TGTGCCGGCAGCTTCCACAGGAACACTGAAGCTTTCTTT. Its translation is CAGSFHRNTEAFF.

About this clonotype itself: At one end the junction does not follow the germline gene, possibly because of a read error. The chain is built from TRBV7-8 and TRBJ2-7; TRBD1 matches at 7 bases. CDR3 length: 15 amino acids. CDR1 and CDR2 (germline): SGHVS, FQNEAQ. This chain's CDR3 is CASSKTGSMGHEQYF. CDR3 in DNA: TGTGCCAGCAGCAAGACAGGGTCGATGGGCCACGAGCAATACTTC.

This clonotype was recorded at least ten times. The DNA for the CDR3 is TGCGCCAGCAGCCAGGGGGGCAATGAGCAGTTCTTC. Translating it yields CASSQGGNEQFF. The chain links TRBV4-1 to TRBJ2-1; weak D call: TRBD2 (6 bases). V was trimmed by 3 bases and J by 6 bases, leaving 6 bases between them. Germline CDR1 MGHRA, CDR2 YSYEKL. CDR3 length equals 12 residues.

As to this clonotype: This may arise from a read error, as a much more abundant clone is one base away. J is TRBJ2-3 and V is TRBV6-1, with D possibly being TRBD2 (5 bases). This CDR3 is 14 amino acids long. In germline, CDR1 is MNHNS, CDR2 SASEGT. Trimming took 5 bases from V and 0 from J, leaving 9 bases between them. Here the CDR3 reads CASSYEGSTDTQYF. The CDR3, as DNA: TGTGCCAGCAGTTATGAGGGTAGCACAGATACGCAGTATTTT.

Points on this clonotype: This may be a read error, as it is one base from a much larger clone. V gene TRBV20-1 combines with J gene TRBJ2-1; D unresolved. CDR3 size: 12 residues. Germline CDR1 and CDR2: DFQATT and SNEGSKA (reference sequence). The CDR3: CSAPVSLNDQFF. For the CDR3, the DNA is TGCAGTGCTCCTGTCAGCCTCAATGACCAGTTCTTC.

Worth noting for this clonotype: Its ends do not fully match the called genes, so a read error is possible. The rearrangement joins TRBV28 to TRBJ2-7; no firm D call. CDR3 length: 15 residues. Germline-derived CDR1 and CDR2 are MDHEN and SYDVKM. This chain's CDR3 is CASSPPTSSSYDQYF. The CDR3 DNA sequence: TGTGCCAGCAGCCCCCCTACGTCGAGCTCCTACGACCAGTACTTC.

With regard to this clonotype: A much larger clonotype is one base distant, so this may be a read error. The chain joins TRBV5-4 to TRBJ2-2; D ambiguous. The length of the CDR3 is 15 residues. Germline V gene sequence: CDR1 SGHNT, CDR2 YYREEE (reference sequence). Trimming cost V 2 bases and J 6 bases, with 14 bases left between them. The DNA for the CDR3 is TGTGCCAGCAGCTTAGGAGCAGACTTGCCCGGGGAGCTGTTTTTT. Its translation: CASSLGADLPGELFF.

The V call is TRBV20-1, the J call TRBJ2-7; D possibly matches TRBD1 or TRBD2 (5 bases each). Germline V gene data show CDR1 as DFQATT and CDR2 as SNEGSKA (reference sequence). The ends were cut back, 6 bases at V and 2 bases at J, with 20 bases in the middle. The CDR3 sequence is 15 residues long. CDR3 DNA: TGCAGTGCAGCCGGGACCAGTCGTGGAGCCTACGAGCAGTACTTC. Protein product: CSAAGTSRGAYEQYF.

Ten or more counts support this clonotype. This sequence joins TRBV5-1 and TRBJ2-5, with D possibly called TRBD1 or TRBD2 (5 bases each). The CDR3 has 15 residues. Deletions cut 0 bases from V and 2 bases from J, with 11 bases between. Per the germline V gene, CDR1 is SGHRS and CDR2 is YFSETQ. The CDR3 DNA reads TGCGCCAGCAGCTTGGAACAGGCGGGTCAAGAGACCCAGTACTTC. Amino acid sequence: CASSLEQAGQETQYF.

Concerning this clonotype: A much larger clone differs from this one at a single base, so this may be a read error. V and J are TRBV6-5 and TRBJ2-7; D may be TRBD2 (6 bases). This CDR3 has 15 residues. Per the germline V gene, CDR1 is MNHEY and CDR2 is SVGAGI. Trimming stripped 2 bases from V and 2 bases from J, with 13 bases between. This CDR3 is CASSYGGELPYEQYF. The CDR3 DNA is TGTGCCAGCAGTTACGGAGGGGAGCTCCCCTACGAGCAGTACTTC.

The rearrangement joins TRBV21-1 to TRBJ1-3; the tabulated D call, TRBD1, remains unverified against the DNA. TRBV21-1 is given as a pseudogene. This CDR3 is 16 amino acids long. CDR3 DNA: TGTGCCAGCATCCACCAGGACATGCCCTCTGGAAACACCATATATTTT. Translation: CASIHQDMPSGNTIYF.